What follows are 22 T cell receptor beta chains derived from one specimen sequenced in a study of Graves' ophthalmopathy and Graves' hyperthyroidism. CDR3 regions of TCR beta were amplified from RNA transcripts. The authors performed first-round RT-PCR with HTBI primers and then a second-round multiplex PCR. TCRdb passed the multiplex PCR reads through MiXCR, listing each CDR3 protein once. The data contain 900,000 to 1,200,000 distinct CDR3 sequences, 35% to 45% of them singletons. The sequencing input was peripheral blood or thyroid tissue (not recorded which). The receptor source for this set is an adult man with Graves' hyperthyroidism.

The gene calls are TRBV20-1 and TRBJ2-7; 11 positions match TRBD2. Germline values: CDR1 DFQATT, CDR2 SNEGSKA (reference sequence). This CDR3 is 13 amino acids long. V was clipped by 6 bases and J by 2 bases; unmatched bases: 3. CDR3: CSAGTSGPYEQYF. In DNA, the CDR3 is TGCAGTGCCGGGACTAGCGGTCCCTACGAGCAGTACTTC.

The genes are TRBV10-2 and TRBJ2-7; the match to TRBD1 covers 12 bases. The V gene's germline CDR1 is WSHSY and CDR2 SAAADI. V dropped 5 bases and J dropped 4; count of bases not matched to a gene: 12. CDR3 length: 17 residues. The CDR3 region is CASSRDRGRSFPYEQYF. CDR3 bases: TGCGCCAGCAGTCGGGACAGGGGGCGTTCCTTCCCTTACGAGCAGTACTTC.

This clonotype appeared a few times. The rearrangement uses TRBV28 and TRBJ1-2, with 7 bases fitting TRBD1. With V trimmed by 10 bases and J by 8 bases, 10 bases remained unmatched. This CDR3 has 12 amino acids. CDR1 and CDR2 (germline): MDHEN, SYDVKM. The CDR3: CATNRGREGYTF. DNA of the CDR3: TGTGCCACCAACAGGGGTCGGGAGGGCTACACCTTC.

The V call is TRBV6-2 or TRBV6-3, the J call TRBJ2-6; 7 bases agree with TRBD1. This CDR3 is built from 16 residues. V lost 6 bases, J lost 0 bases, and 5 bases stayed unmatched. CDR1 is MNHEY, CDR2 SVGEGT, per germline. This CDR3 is CASSGTDFSGANVLTF. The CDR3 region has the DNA TGTGCCAGCAGCGGGACAGATTTCTCTGGGGCCAACGTCCTGACTTTC.

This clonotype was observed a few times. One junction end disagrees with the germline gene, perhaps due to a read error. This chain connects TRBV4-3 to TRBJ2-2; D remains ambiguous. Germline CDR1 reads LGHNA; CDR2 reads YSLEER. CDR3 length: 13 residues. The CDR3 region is CASSQASTGELFF. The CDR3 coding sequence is TGCGCCAGCAGTCAAGCAAGTACCGGGGAGCTGTTTTTT.

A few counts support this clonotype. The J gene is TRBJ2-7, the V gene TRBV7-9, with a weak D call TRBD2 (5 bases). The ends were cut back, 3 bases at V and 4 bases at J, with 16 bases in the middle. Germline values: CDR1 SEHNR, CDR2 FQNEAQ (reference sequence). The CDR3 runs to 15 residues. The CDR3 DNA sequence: TGTGCCAGCAGCTTGGATGTTACAAGGAGGTACGAGCAGTACTTC. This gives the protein CASSLDVTRRYEQYF. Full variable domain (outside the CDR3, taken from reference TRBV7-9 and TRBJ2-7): DTGVSQNPRHKITKRGQNVTFRCDPISEHNRLYWYRQTLGQGPEFLTYFQNEAQLEKSRLLSDRFSAERPKGSFSTLEIQRTEQGDSAMYLCASSLDVTRRYEQYFGPGTRLTVT.

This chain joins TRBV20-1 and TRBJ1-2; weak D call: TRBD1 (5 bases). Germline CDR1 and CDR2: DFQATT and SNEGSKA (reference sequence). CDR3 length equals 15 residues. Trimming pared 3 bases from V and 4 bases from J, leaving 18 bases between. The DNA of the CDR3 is TGCAGTGCTAGCGAGGGGTACAGTCATTTCTATGGCTACACCTTC. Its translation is CSASEGYSHFYGYTF.

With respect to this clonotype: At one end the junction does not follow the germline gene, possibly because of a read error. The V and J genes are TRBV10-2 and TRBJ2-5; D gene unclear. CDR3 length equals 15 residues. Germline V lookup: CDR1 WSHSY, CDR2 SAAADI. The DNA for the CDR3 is TGTGCCAGCAGTTACTCGATGGCGGTCCAAGAGACCCAGTACTTC. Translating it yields CASSYSMAVQETQYF.

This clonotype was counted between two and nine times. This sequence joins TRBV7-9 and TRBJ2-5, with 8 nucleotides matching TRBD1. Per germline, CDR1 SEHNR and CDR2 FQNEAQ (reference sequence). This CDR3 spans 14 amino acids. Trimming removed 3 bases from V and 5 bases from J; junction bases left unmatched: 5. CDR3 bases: TGTGCCAGCAGCTTTGCAGGGGGCCTGGAGACCCAGTACTTC. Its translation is CASSFAGGLETQYF.

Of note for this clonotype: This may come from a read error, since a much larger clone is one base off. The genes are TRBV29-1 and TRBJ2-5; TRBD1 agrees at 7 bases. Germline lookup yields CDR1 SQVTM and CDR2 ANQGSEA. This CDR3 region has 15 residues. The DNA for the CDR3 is TGCAGCGTTGGACTTGGGACAGCGCTCCAAGAGGCCCAGTACTTC. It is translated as CSVGLGTALQEAQYF.

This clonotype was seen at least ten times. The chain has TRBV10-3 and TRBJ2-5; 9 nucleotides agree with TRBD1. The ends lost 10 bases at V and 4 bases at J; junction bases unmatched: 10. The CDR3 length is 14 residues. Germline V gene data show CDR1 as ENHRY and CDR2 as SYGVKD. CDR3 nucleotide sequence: TGTGCCACGGTTCCGACAGGGGGTGGAGAGACCCAGTACTTC. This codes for CATVPTGGGETQYF.

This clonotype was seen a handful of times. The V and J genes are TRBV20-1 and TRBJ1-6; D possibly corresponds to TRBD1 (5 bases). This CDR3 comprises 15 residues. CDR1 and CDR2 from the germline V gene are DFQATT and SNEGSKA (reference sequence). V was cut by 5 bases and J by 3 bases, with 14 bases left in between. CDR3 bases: TGCAGTGCTCCTGCCCTGACAGACTATAATTCACCCCTCCACTTT. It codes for CSAPALTDYNSPLHF.

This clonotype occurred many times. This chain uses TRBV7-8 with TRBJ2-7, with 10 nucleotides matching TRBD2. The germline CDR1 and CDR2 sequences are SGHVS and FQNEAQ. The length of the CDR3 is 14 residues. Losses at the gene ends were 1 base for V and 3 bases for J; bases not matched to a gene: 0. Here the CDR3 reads CASSLGLAGYEQYF. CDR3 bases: TGTGCCAGCAGCTTAGGACTAGCGGGCTACGAGCAGTACTTC.

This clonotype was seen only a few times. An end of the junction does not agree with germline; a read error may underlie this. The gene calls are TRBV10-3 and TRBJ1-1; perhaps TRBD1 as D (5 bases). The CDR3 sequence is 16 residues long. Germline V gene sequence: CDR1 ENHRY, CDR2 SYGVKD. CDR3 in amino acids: CASSYSRGRLVDEAFF. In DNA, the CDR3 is TGTGCCAGCAGTTACTCGAGGGGTAGGTTGGTCGATGAAGCTTTCTTT.

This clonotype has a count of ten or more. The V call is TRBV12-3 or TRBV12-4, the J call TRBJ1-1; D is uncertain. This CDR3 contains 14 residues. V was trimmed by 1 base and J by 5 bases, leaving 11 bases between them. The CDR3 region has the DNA TGTGCCAGCAGTTTAGTCGGAGGGTGGACTGAAGCTTTCTTT. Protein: CASSLVGGWTEAFF.

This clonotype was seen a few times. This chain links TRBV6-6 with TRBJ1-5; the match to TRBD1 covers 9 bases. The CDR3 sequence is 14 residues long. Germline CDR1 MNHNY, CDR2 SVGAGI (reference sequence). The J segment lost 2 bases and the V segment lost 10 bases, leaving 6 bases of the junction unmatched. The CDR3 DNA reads TGTGCCACCGGAGGGGACAGGGGCAATCAGCCCCAGCATTTT. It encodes CATGGDRGNQPQHF.

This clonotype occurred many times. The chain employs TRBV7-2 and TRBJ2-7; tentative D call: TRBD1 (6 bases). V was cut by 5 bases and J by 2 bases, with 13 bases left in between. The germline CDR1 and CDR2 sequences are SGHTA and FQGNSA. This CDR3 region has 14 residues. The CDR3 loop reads CASSRNRVTYEQYF. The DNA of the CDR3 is TGTGCCAGCAGCCGCAACAGGGTAACCTACGAGCAGTACTTC.

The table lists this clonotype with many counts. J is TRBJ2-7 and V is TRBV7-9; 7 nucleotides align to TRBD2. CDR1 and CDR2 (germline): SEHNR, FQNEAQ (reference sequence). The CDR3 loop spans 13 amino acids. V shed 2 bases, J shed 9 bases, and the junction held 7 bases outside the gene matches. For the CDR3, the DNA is TGTGCCAGCAGCTTAAGGGAGCGGGACCCGCAGTACTTC. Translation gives CASSLRERDPQYF.

In DNA, the CDR3 is TGCGCCAGCAGCCTTCAACGGGGGGGCAACGAGCAGTACTTC. Translation: CASSLQRGGNEQYF. V usage is TRBV4-3 and J usage is TRBJ2-7; 8 positions agree with TRBD2. With V trimmed by 4 bases and J by 5 bases, 7 bases remained unmatched. The CDR3 loop spans 14 amino acids. Per the germline V gene, CDR1 is LGHNA and CDR2 is YSLEER.

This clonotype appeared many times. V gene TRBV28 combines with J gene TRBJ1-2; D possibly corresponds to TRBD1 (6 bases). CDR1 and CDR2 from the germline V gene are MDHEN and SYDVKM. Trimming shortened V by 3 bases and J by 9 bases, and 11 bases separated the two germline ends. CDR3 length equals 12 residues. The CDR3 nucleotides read TGTGCCAGCAGTTTCAGGGGTAGCAGCTACACCTTC. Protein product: CASSFRGSSYTF.

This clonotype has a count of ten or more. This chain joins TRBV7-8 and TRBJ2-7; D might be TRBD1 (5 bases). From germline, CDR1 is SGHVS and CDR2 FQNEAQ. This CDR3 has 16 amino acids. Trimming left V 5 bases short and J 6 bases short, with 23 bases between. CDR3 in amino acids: CASSPTALAGIGEQYF. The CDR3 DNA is TGTGCCAGCAGCCCCACCGCTTTGGCAGGGATAGGCGAGCAGTACTTC.

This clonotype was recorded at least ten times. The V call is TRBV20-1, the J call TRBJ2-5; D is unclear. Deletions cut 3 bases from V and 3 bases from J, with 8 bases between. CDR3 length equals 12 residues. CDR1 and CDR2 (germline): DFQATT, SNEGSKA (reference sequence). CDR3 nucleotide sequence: TGCAGTGCTAGTATCCTGGAAGAGACCCAGTACTTC. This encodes CSASILEETQYF.